The clone carrying this T cell receptor (beta chain) was seen more than once but under ten times. Its antigen remains unknown. The data stem from a study of T cells in Graves' hyperthyroidism and ophthalmopathy. The germline gives CDR1 MNHEY, CDR2 SVGEGT. The CDR3 totals 15 residues. V lost 6 bases and J lost 8; bases outside the gene matches: 13. Study-level findings and limits: Researchers found most expanded thyroid clonotypes above 0.001 in blood as well.

RNA transcripts served as the template for amplifying TCR beta CDR3 regions. When the TCR CDR3 underwent first-round RT-PCR, the HTBI primer set was used. TCRdb redid the calling of the multiplex PCR reads with MiXCR, one entry per CDR3 protein. The table has approximately 600,000 distinct CDR3 sequences, less than 25% seen once; the top ten hold 30% to 40%. This sequence originates from a man younger than 40 with Graves' ophthalmopathy. The V and J genes are TRBV6-2 or TRBV6-3 and TRBJ1-2; 9 nucleotides align to TRBD1. Sequencing was done on a sample of blood. The CDR3 region is CASSRTGQGAVGYTF. The CDR3 bases are TGTGCCAGCAGCCGAACGGGACAGGGCGCAGTGGGCTACACCTTC.